The 23 T cell receptor beta chains listed next were all sequenced from one sample in a study of T cell repertoires in cytomegalovirus infection. TCRdb reanalysed the reads using MiXCR and keeps one entry per CDR3 protein. The data show around 340,000 distinct CDR3 sequences, with just under 30% seen just once and around 18% held by the top ten. Antigens of these TCRs are unknown. The sample was cultured PBMCs, taken from culture after CMV antigen stimulation. All receptors derive from a human donor in good health (CMV status not recorded). Some clones in this sample may be carry-over from other donors' samples.

This clonotype occurred a few times. The J gene is TRBJ2-7, the V gene TRBV12-3 or TRBV12-4; 7 nucleotides line up with TRBD1. J gave up 2 bases and V 6 bases, and 4 bases lay outside the gene matches. The CDR3 spans 13 residues. The CDR3 sequence is CASRGQVPYEQYF. The DNA for the CDR3 is TGTGCCAGCAGAGGACAGGTGCCCTACGAGCAGTACTTC.

Details on this clonotype: One end of the junction varies from germline; a read error may be responsible. The chain is built from TRBV11-1 and TRBJ2-5, with a weak D call TRBD1 (6 bases). Per germline, CDR1 SGHAT and CDR2 FQDESV (reference sequence). The CDR3 contains 16 residues. CDR3 coding DNA: TGTGCCAGCAGCTCTGGGGCCAGGGGTTTTCAAGACACCCAGTACTTC. It codes for CASSSGARGFQDTQYF.

There are a few counts of this clonotype. The chain links TRBV27 to TRBJ2-2; weak D call: TRBD1 (5 bases). Germline V gene sequence: CDR1 MNHEY, CDR2 SMNVEV (reference sequence). CDR3 size: 13 residues. The V end lost 5 bases, the J end lost 4 bases, and 8 bases lay between the germline ends. For the CDR3, the DNA is TGTGCCAGCAGTAAACAGGTCACCGGGGAGCTGTTTTTT. It translates to CASSKQVTGELFF.

This clonotype showed up just a few times. V and J are TRBV4-2 and TRBJ2-3; 7 bases line up with TRBD1. The junction had 7 bases not matched to a gene; V was cut back by 0 bases and J by 1 base. Per germline, CDR1 LGHNA and CDR2 YNFKEQ. The CDR3 runs 17 residues. CDR3 amino acids: CASSQDPRGGGTDTQYF. The CDR3 nucleotides read TGTGCCAGCAGCCAAGATCCAAGAGGGGGCGGCACAGATACGCAGTATTTT.

The chain has TRBV11-1 and TRBJ2-2, with TRBD1 as a possible D gene (5 bases). The CDR3 extends over 16 amino acids. V dropped 1 base and J dropped 7 bases, with 16 bases sitting between them. Germline CDR1 reads SGHAT; CDR2 reads FQDESV (reference sequence). The DNA of the CDR3 is TGTGCCAGCAGCTTAGGGGGTAGATCGGACATCGGGGAGCTGTTTTTT. Translated: CASSLGGRSDIGELFF.

The rearrangement links TRBV6-6 to TRBJ1-3; 7 bases line up with TRBD1. Germline V gene sequence: CDR1 MNHNY, CDR2 SVGAGI (reference sequence). V trimming: 6 bases; J trimming: 2 bases; junction bases outside the gene matches: 4. This CDR3 is built from 14 residues. The CDR3 bases are TGTGCCAGCAGAGCGGGACAGACTGGAAACACCATATATTTT. Translated, it gives CASRAGQTGNTIYF.

This clonotype was picked up a small number of times. The rearrangement uses TRBV19 and TRBJ1-1, with a possible D match to TRBD1 (5 bases). The CDR3 has 14 amino acids. With 3 bases removed from V and 1 base from J, the gap between germline ends came to 9 bases. Germline CDR1 is LNHDA and CDR2 is SQIVND (reference sequence). The CDR3 spells CASSIGHENTEAFF. DNA for the CDR3: TGTGCCAGTAGTATCGGACACGAGAACACTGAAGCTTTCTTT.

Ten or more counts support this clonotype. The chain employs TRBV20-1 and TRBJ2-3, with a weak D call TRBD2 (5 bases). The germline gives CDR1 DFQATT, CDR2 SNEGSKA (reference sequence). Trimming shortened V by 2 bases and J by 5 bases, and 23 bases separated the two germline ends. The CDR3 runs 17 residues. The CDR3 region has the DNA TGCAGTGCTAGACCCCCTGCTAGCCATCCACGCATAGATACGCAGTATTTT. Residues: CSARPPASHPRIDTQYF.

The chain has TRBV19 and TRBJ1-5, with a possible D match to TRBD1 (5 bases). The germline V and J ends were trimmed by 4 bases and 6 bases, with 13 bases remaining between them. CDR1 is LNHDA, CDR2 SQIVND, per germline (reference sequence). The CDR3 is 14 residues long. This chain's CDR3 is CASSNQGLRQPQHF. Here the CDR3 DNA reads TGTGCCAGTAGTAATCAGGGTTTACGTCAGCCCCAGCATTTT.

This clonotype was seen more than once but under ten times. This rearrangement joins TRBV12-3 or TRBV12-4 to TRBJ1-5; D is perhaps TRBD1 (5 bases). This CDR3 region has 14 residues. Trimming stripped 5 bases from V and 2 bases from J, with 10 bases between. The CDR3 reads CASSETGRNQPQHF. The CDR3 nucleotides read TGTGCCAGCAGTGAAACAGGCCGCAATCAGCCCCAGCATTTT.

This clonotype was observed a single time. The chain links TRBV6-6 to TRBJ1-5; no clear D. The V gene lost 4 bases and the J gene lost 2 bases, with 15 bases spanning the gap. This CDR3 spans 16 amino acids. Germline values: CDR1 MNHNY, CDR2 SVGAGI (reference sequence). CDR3 DNA sequence: TGTGCCAGCAGTTCTCGACGCGGACCTGGCAATCAGCCCCAGCATTTT. Translating it yields CASSSRRGPGNQPQHF.

This CDR3 is CASSKLASLGTDTQYF. CDR3 DNA sequence: TGTGCCAGCAGTAAACTAGCTTCTCTGGGTACAGATACGCAGTATTTT. The rearrangement joins TRBV6-2 or TRBV6-3 to TRBJ2-3, with a weak D call TRBD2 (6 bases). The CDR3 is 16 residues long. Looked up from germline, CDR1 is MNHEY and CDR2 is SVGEGT. V shed 5 bases and J shed 3 bases, with 18 bases lying between them.

A remark on this clonotype: A much larger clone lies one base from this, so it may be a read error. The V and J genes are TRBV7-2 and TRBJ2-1, with no clear D. This CDR3 is built from 15 residues. Trimming cost V 5 bases and J 0 bases, with 11 bases left between them. Per the germline V gene, CDR1 is SGHTA and CDR2 is FQGNSA. The CDR3 spells CASSTYRVSYNEQFF. For the CDR3, the DNA is TGTGCCAGCAGCACGTACCGGGTCTCCTACAATGAGCAGTTCTTC.

This clonotype was seen ten or more times. The chain joins TRBV5-1 to TRBJ2-5; TRBD2 agrees at 9 bases. The CDR3 length is 15 residues. Germline V lookup: CDR1 SGHRS, CDR2 YFSETQ. V lost 2 bases, J lost 4 bases, and 6 bases stayed unmatched. The CDR3 protein is CASSFLAGEGETQYF. CDR3 coding DNA: TGCGCCAGCAGCTTCTTAGCGGGAGAGGGAGAGACCCAGTACTTC.

This clonotype appeared a few times. The rearrangement joins TRBV4-1 to TRBJ1-1, with D unclear. The germline V gene encodes CDR1 MGHRA and CDR2 YSYEKL. The V end lost 2 bases, the J end lost 3 bases, and 16 bases lay between the germline ends. The CDR3 extends over 16 amino acids. CDR3 loop: CASSQSGWKKDTEAFF. The CDR3 region has the DNA TGCGCCAGCAGCCAAAGCGGGTGGAAGAAGGACACTGAAGCTTTCTTT.

This clonotype has just a few counts. J is TRBJ1-2 and V is TRBV19; D unclear. The ends were cut back, 8 bases at V and 3 bases at J, with 13 bases in the middle. Germline V gene sequence: CDR1 LNHDA, CDR2 SQIVND (reference sequence). The CDR3 is 13 residues long. DNA of the CDR3: TGTGCCAGTTATTCGCCACGGGACTATGGCTACACCTTC. Its translation: CASYSPRDYGYTF.

This chain connects TRBV7-4 to TRBJ1-5, with 10 bases aligning to TRBD1. Germline-derived CDR1 and CDR2 are SGHVT and SQSDAQ. Losses at the gene ends were 3 bases for V and 6 bases for J; bases not matched to a gene: 11. The CDR3 runs 17 residues. The CDR3 DNA reads as TGTGCCAGCAGCTTCCAGGGGGGGACAGGGGCTGGTCAGCCCCAGCATTTT. Residues: CASSFQGGTGAGQPQHF.

This chain connects TRBV4-2 to TRBJ2-1; 7 bases fit TRBD2. J gave up 5 bases and V 0 bases, and 7 bases lay outside the gene matches. The CDR3 runs 16 residues. Germline-derived CDR1 and CDR2 are LGHNA and YNFKEQ. In DNA form, the CDR3 reads TGTGCCAGCAGCCAAGATAGGGCTAGCGGAGACAATGAGCAGTTCTTC. It specifies CASSQDRASGDNEQFF.

The V gene is TRBV27, the J gene TRBJ2-7; TRBD1 matches at 9 bases. Germline V lookup: CDR1 MNHEY, CDR2 SMNVEV (reference sequence). The CDR3 consists of 16 residues. The V and J ends lost 3 bases and 5 bases, in that order; junction bases with no gene match: 11. CDR3 nucleotide sequence: TGTGCCAGCAGTTTTAACCACCGGGACAGGGTAAACGAGCAGTACTTC. It specifies CASSFNHRDRVNEQYF.

The chain is built from TRBV7-9 and TRBJ1-2, with a possible D match to TRBD1 (6 bases). Germline values: CDR1 SEHNR, CDR2 FQNEAQ (reference sequence). CDR3 size: 13 residues. The V gene lost 4 bases and the J gene lost 4 bases, with 10 bases spanning the gap. The CDR3 nucleotides read TGTGCCAGCAGCTCAGGGGCCCCCTATGGCTACACCTTC. As protein: CASSSGAPYGYTF.

This sequence joins TRBV3-1 and TRBJ1-1; unclear D gene. The CDR3 consists of 15 residues. The V and J ends lost 0 bases and 4 bases respectively, with 12 bases between them. From germline, CDR1 is LGHDT and CDR2 YNNKEL (reference sequence). DNA of the CDR3: TGTGCCAGCAGCCAAGAAGGTTCCGCAGGCACTGAAGCTTTCTTT. This encodes CASSQEGSAGTEAFF.

This clonotype was recorded many times. V is TRBV7-9 and J is TRBJ2-1; 10 nucleotides agree with TRBD1. The CDR3 is 15 amino acids. Trimming cost V 5 bases and J 5 bases; bases outside gene matches: 6. CDR1 SEHNR and CDR2 FQNEAQ come from the germline V gene (reference sequence). CDR3 region: CASSTPGQGHNEQFF. The CDR3 bases are TGTGCCAGCAGCACTCCGGGACAGGGGCACAATGAGCAGTTCTTC.

The V and J genes are TRBV6-5 and TRBJ2-7, with 10 positions matching TRBD1. Per the germline V gene, CDR1 is MNHEY and CDR2 is SVGAGI. The CDR3 is 14 residues long. V trimming: 6 bases; J trimming: 6 bases; junction bases outside the gene matches: 8. For the CDR3, the DNA is TGTGCCAGCAGAAAGGGACAGGGGAGGTTCGAGCAGTACTTC. It encodes CASRKGQGRFEQYF.